The 13 T cell receptor beta chains given below trace back to one sample, sequenced in a study of breast tumors, draining lymph nodes, adjacent tissues. Via MiXCR, TCRdb re-called the multiplex PCR reads, giving one row per CDR3 protein. Of 190,000 or so distinct CDR3 sequences listed, approximately 33% are singletons. The lymph nodes were axillary draining lymph nodes from breast cancer patients. Sequenced material: axillary lymph node tissue. The receptors here all came from a female donor with breast cancer. Some clones in this sample may be carry-over from other donors' samples.

This clonotype was detected once. The conserved phenylalanine or tryptophan normally closing the CDR3 is absent here, so this likely arose from a read error. The chain combines TRBV5-1 with TRBJ1-1; D is unresolved. This CDR3 spans 15 amino acids. V lost 1 base and J lost 0, with 10 bases in between. The germline V gene has CDR1 SGHRS and CDR2 YFSETQ. The CDR3 is CASSLFVGMNTEAFV. DNA for the CDR3: TGCGCCAGCAGCTTGTTTGTGGGCATGAACACTGAAGCTTTCGTT.

At least ten counts were recorded for this clonotype. This sequence joins TRBV9 and TRBJ2-3; perhaps TRBD1 as D (5 bases). V lost 4 bases and J lost 5, with 20 bases in between. The germline V gene has CDR1 SGDLS and CDR2 YYNGEE. The CDR3 length is 16 residues. Written as DNA, the CDR3 is TGTGCCAGCAGCCCTTCTTTGGGGCCGTCCGGAGATACGCAGTATTTT. Encoded protein: CASSPSLGPSGDTQYF.

V gene TRBV5-6 combines with J gene TRBJ2-7, with D possibly being TRBD1 or TRBD2 (5 bases each). The ends were cut back, 1 base at V and 2 bases at J, with 10 bases in the middle. CDR3 length equals 14 residues. Per the germline V gene, CDR1 is SGHDT and CDR2 is YYEEEE. CDR3 sequence: CASSLYGAAYEQYF. CDR3 coding DNA: TGTGCCAGCAGCTTGTACGGGGCAGCCTACGAGCAGTACTTC. The complete variable domain, with remaining parts taken from reference TRBV5-6 and TRBJ2-7, reads DAGVTQSPTHLIKTRGQQVTLRCSPKSGHDTVSWYQQALGQGPQFIFQYYEEEERQRGNFPDRFSGHQFPNYSSELNVNALLLGDSALYLCASSLYGAAYEQYFGPGTRLTVT.

This clonotype was observed at least ten times. The chain recombines TRBV11-1 with TRBJ2-7, with 8 bases aligning to TRBD1. This CDR3 is 13 amino acids long. Germline V gene sequence: CDR1 SGHAT, CDR2 FQDESV (reference sequence). J was trimmed by 3 bases and V by 5 bases; bases with no gene match: 3. CDR3 residues: CASSMDRVYEQYF. CDR3 DNA sequence: TGTGCCAGCAGCATGGACAGGGTCTACGAGCAGTACTTC. Supplemented by reference TRBV11-1 and TRBJ2-7, the full variable domain reads EAEVAQSPRYKITEKSQAVAFWCDPISGHATLYWYRQILGQGPELLVQFQDESVVDDSQLPKDRFSAERLKGVDSTLKIQPAELGDSAMYLCASSMDRVYEQYFGPGTRLTVT.

This clonotype has only a few counts. The chain carries TRBV18 and TRBJ2-1; 11 bases fit TRBD1. Trimming at V came to 1 base and at J to 4 bases, leaving 6 bases not matched to a gene. This CDR3 has 17 amino acids. Germline V lookup: CDR1 KGHSH, CDR2 LQKENI. DNA of the CDR3: TGTGCCAGCTCACCACTTGGACAGGGGGCGTCTTACAATGAGCAGTTCTTC. Its protein is CASSPLGQGASYNEQFF.

The genes are TRBV18 and TRBJ1-4; 8 nucleotides match TRBD1. V shed 4 bases, J shed 3 bases, and the junction held 4 bases outside the gene matches. Germline lookup yields CDR1 KGHSH and CDR2 LQKENI. The CDR3 has 15 residues. The chain's CDR3 is CASSQSGGPNEKLFF. The CDR3 coding sequence is TGTGCCAGCTCACAATCAGGGGGCCCTAATGAAAAACTGTTTTTT.

This clonotype was seen a single time. This chain connects TRBV30 to TRBJ1-5; D unresolved. The CDR3 is 13 residues long. V dropped 3 bases and J dropped 14 bases, with 20 bases sitting between them. Germline CDR1 GTSNPN, CDR2 SVGIG (reference sequence). CDR3 sequence reads: CAWRRDGGRHEHF. The DNA for the CDR3 is TGTGCCTGGAGACGAGACGGAGGCAGACACGAGCATTTT.

This clonotype was observed a few times. A much larger clone differs from this one at a single base, so this may be a read error. V and J are TRBV11-2 and TRBJ2-7; tentative D call: TRBD1 (6 bases). The CDR3 is 13 amino acids. V lost 4 bases to trimming and J lost 4 bases, with 11 bases between them. Germline V gene lookup returns CDR1 SGHAT and CDR2 FQNNGV. Here the CDR3 DNA reads TGTGCCAGCAGCTGCTCTCAGGGGTACGAGCAGTACTTC. Its translation is CASSCSQGYEQYF.

In this sample, this clonotype turned up many times. The gene calls are TRBV6-6 and TRBJ1-2, with 9 bases identical to TRBD1. Germline loops: CDR1 MNHNY, CDR2 SVGAGI (reference sequence). The V and J ends lost 4 bases and 5 bases, in that order; junction bases with no gene match: 11. The CDR3 covers 16 residues. The CDR3 region is CASSSQGQGRRYGYTF. The CDR3 DNA is TGTGCCAGCAGTTCTCAAGGACAGGGGAGAAGGTATGGCTACACCTTC.

This clonotype was counted a few times. The chain uses TRBV4-3 and TRBJ2-1; the D gene could be TRBD1 or TRBD2 (6 bases each). CDR3 length: 15 amino acids. Trimming removed 4 bases from V and 3 bases from J, with 13 bases in between. Germline CDR1 is LGHNA and CDR2 is YSLEER. The CDR3 spells CASSRGALYYNEQFF. In DNA form, the CDR3 reads TGCGCCAGCAGCCGGGGGGCCCTATACTACAATGAGCAGTTCTTC.

The chain is built from TRBV20-1 and TRBJ2-5; possibly TRBD2 for D (5 bases). CDR1 and CDR2 from the germline V gene are DFQATT and SNEGSKA (reference sequence). The CDR3 sequence is 14 residues long. The ends were cut back, 6 bases at V and 4 bases at J, with 18 bases in the middle. CDR3 loop: CSASLPSGGETQYF. CDR3 bases: TGCAGTGCCAGCCTCCCCAGTGGAGGAGAGACCCAGTACTTC.

The table lists this clonotype with many counts. In DNA, the CDR3 is TGCGCCAGCAGCAACACGACAGGGAGTGCTGGCTACACCTTC. Amino acids: CASSNTTGSAGYTF. V gene TRBV5-1 combines with J gene TRBJ1-2, with 7 nucleotides matching TRBD1. CDR1 and CDR2 (germline): SGHRS, YFSETQ. V gave up 4 bases and J gave up 7 bases; unmatched junction bases: 10. The CDR3 consists of 14 residues.

This clonotype has ten or more counts. This chain connects TRBV29-1 to TRBJ2-5; TRBD2 aligns across 8 bases. This CDR3 contains 12 residues. Germline-derived CDR1 and CDR2 are SQVTM and ANQGSEA. V dropped 8 bases and J dropped 5; count of bases not matched to a gene: 7. DNA for the CDR3: TGCAGCTTTCGGGGGGGCGAGGAGACCCAGTACTTC. This encodes CSFRGGEETQYF.